What follows describes a single T cell receptor (beta chain). It has no known antigen specificity. Nothing much larger sits one base from this clone, and base qualities are not available. This record belongs to a study of blood T cells in healthy people across ages (dated by TCRdb to the mid-2010s). In the study overall: In model experiments, template switching captured about one uniquely barcoded TCR beta cDNA molecule for every two T cells. To avoid experimental bias, donors of different ages were randomly spread across the sequencing lanes. To track age-related changes in TCR beta repertoire diversity, the study relied on deep sequencing normalized with unique cDNA molecular identifiers. Two additional independent replicas of 1 million unique cDNA reads from the same blood draw were analyzed for two donors (one aged 18 to 29 and one aged 80 or older). Donors were grouped into four age groups: young (average 16 years), middle-aged (39), aged (over 55) and long-lived (around 80). Here is what the overall study found, with its caveats: Because profiling used bulk unsorted PBMCs, naive and antigen-experienced compartments could not be compared conclusively. Compared with the aged group, more naive CD4+ T cells, fewer expanded clones and increased TCR diversity were shown by the long-lived group, suggesting age selection. Because donor CMV infection status was unknown, age-related changes in expanded clonotypes were potentially confounded. Estimates of total diversity from one million sequenced T cells were regarded as lower bounds and underestimates. There was a strong correlation between observed TCR beta diversity and the percentage of naive T cells measured by flow cytometry. As age increased, observed TCR beta diversity per million T cells dropped in a roughly linear way, and a significant reduction was already evident by age 40.

There are 12 amino acids in the CDR3, from cysteine to phenylalanine inclusive. Left in the record is the CDR3 DNA by itself, 36 bases read in frame from the first base. V was cut back by 4 bases and J by 7 bases, leaving a gap of 7 bases between them. The germline V gene specifies KGHDR as CDR1 and SFDVKD as CDR2. Libraries were made using 5' RACE. A second about 7 to 12 cycle PCR used a sample-barcoded 5' primer and a J-beta primer mix. Each TCR beta cDNA molecule received a unique molecular identifier from a template-switch 5' adaptor carrying 12 random nucleotides. Each sample yielded at least 3 million CDR3-containing paired-end reads. First-strand cDNA synthesis was performed from all RNA using the Mint cDNA synthesis kit, with priming by a TRBC-specific oligonucleotide. After uracil-DNA glycosylase treatment, a first 18-cycle PCR used universal primers M1SS and BC2_uni_R on all cDNA. The authors' analysis ran thus. For normalization, 1 million high-quality reads were randomly selected from each sample, with every read carrying a distinct molecular identifier. Reads with shared molecular identifiers were discarded instead of being binned into consensus sequences. MiTCR, with a Q25 quality threshold and the strictest error-elimination algorithm, was used for CDR3 identification, clonotype clustering and error correction. A nonparametric unseen species model with Euler transformation was used to estimate a lower bound on total TCR beta diversity. The public reads were quality trimmed at Q25 with fastp and then assembled into clones with MiXCR by TCRdb, keeping productive beta chains. Records with the same CDR3 protein are collapsed into one entry carrying the most frequent genes and DNA. The V and J calls follow TCRdb's processing rather than the paper's. Recorded for this sample are fewer than 2,000,000 distinct CDR3 sequences; 30% to 40% of them occurred a single time. The top ten constitute 20% to 25% of the sample.

Systemically healthy Caucasian individuals from Russia, 39 in total and aged about 6 to 100 years, were included as donors. Each donor gave around 9.8 milliliters of peripheral blood, collected into EDTA-treated Vacutainer tubes. PBMCs were isolated by Ficoll-Paque density-gradient centrifugation, with at least 6 million obtained per sample. Total RNA, at least 5 micrograms per sample, was extracted from PBMCs with Trizol reagent. The percentages of naive CD45RAhigh/CD27high T cells were determined by flow cytometry on a PBMC aliquot from every donor. The TCR sequence derives from a human donor in good health. The sequencing sample was made of blood. The chain is encoded by TRBV24-1 joined to TRBJ1-5; the D region possibly corresponds to TRBD1 (6 bases align). The base sequence is TGTGCCACCAGTGACAGGGGCCAGCCCCAGCATTTT. It encodes CATSDRGQPQHF.